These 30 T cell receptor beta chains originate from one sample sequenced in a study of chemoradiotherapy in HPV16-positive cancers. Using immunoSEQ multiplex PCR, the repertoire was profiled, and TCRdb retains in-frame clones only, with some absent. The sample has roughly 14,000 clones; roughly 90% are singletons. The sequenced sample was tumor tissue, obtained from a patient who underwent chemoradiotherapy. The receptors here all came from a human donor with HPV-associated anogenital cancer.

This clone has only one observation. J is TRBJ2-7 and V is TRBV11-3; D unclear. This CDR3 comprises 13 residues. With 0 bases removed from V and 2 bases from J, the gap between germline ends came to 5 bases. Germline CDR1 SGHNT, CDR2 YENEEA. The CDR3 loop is CASSLEGAYEQYF. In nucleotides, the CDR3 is TGTGCCAGCAGCTTAGAAGGAGCCTACGAGCAGTACTTC.

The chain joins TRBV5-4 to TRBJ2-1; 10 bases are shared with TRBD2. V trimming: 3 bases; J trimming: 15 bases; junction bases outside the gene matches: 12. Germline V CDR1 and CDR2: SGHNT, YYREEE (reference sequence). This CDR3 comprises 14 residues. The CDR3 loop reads CASSSSGRAGGRFF. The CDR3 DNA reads TGTGCCAGCAGCTCCAGCGGGAGGGCCGGGGGGAGGTTCTTC.

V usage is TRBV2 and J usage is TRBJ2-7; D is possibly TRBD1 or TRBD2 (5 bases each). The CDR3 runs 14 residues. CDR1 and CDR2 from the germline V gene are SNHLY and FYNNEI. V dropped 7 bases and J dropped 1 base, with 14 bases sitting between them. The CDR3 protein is CASMGDLGSYEQYF. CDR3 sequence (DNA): TGTGCCAGCATGGGGGACCTAGGTTCCTACGAGCAGTACTTC. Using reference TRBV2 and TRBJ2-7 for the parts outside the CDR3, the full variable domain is EPEVTQTPSHQVTQMGQEVILRCVPISNHLYFYWYRQILGQKVEFLVSFYNNEISEKSEIFDDQFSVERPDGSNFTLKIRSTKLEDSAMYFCASMGDLGSYEQYFGPGTRLTVT.

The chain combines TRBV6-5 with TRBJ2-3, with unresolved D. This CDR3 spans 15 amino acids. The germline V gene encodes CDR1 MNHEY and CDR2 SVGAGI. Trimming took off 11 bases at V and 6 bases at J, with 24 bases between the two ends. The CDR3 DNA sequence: TGTGCCGCGAAACCGGGCCTTAACCGTGGGGATACGCAGTATTTT. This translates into CAAKPGLNRGDTQYF.

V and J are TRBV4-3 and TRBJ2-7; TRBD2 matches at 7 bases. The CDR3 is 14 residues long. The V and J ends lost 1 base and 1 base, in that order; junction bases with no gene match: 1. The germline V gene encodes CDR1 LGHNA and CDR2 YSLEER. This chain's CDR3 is CASSQASGSYEQYF. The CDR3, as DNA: TGCGCCAGCAGCCAAGCTAGCGGATCCTACGAGCAGTACTTC.

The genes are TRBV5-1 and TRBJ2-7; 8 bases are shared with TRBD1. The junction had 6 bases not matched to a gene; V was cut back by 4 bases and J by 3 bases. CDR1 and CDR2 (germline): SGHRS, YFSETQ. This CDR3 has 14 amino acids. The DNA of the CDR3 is TGCGCCAGCAGCCGGACAGGGATCAACTACGAGCAGTACTTC. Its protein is CASSRTGINYEQYF.

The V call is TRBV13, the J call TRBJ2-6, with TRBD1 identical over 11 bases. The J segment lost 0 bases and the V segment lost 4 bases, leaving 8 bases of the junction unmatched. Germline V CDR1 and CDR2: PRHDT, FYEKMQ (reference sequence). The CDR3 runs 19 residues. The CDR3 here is CASSSSRDRGISGANVLTF. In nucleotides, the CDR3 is TGTGCCAGCAGCTCGTCCCGGGACAGGGGGATCTCTGGGGCCAACGTCCTGACTTTC.

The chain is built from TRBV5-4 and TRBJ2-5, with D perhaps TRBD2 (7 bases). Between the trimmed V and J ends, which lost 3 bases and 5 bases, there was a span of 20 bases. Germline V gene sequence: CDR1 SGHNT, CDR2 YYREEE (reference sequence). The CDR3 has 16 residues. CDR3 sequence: CASSSPLGGEWETQYF. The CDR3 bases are TGTGCCAGCAGCTCACCTTTAGGGGGGGAATGGGAGACCCAGTACTTC.

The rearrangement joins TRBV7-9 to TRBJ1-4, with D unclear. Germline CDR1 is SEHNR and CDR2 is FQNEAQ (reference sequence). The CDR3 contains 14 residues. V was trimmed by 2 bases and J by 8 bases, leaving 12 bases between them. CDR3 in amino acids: CASSLTHTPEKLFF. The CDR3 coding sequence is TGTGCCAGCAGCTTAACACATACCCCGGAAAAACTGTTTTTT.

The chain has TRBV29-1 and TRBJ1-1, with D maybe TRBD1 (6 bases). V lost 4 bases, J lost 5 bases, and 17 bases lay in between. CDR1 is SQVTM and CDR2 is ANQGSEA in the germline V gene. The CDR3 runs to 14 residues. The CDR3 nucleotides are TGCAGCGTTGTCGGGAGAGGGCAGGGGACTGAAGCTTTCTTT. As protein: CSVVGRGQGTEAFF.

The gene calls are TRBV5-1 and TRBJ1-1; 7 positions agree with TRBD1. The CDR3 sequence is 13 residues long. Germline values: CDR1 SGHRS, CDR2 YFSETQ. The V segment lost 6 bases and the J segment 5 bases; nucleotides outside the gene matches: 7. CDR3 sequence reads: CASTLQGRTEAFF. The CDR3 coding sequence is TGCGCCAGCACCCTACAGGGGAGGACTGAAGCTTTCTTT.

DNA of the CDR3: TGTGCTAGTGGGGAACAGGGTTCTGGAAACACCATATATTTT. It codes for CASGEQGSGNTIYF. The chain has TRBV12-5 and TRBJ1-3; weak D call: TRBD1 (6 bases). This CDR3 is 14 amino acids long. Germline V gene sequence: CDR1 LGHNT, CDR2 FRNRAP. Trimming pared 6 bases from V and 1 base from J, leaving 10 bases between.

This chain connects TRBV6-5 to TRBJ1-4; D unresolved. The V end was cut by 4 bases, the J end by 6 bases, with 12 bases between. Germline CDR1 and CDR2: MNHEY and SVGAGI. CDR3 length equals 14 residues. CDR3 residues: CASSLIQRDEKLFF. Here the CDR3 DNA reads TGTGCCAGCAGTTTAATACAGAGGGATGAAAAACTGTTTTTT.

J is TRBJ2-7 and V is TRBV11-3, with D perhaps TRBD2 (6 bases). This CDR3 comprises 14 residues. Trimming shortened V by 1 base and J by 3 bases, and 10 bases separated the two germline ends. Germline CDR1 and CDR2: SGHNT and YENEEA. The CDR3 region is CASSLAGAIYEQYF. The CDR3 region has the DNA TGTGCCAGCAGCTTAGCGGGAGCCATCTACGAGCAGTACTTC.

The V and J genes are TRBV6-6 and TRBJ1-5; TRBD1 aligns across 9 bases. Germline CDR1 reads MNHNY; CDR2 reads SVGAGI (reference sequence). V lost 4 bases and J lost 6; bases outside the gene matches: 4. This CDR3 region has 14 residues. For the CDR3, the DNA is TGTGCCAGCAGTTGGGGACAGGGAAGTCAGCCCCAGCATTTT. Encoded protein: CASSWGQGSQPQHF.

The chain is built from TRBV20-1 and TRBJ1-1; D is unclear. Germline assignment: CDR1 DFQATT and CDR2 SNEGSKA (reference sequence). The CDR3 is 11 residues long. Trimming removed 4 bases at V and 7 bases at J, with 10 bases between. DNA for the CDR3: TGCAGTGCTATTCCCACCCTTGAAGCTTTCTTT. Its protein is CSAIPTLEAFF.

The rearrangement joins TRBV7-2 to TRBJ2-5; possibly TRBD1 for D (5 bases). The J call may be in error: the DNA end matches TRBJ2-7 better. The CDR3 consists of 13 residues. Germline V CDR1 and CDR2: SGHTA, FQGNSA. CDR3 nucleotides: TGTGCCAGCAGCCACCGACAGATCCACGAGCAGTACTTC. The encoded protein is CASSHRQIHEQYF.

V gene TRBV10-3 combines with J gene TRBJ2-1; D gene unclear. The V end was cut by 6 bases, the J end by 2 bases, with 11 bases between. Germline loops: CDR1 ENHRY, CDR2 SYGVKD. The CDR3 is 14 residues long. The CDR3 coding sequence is TGTGCCATCAGAGCCACGGACCCCTACAATGAGCAGTTCTTC. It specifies CAIRATDPYNEQFF.

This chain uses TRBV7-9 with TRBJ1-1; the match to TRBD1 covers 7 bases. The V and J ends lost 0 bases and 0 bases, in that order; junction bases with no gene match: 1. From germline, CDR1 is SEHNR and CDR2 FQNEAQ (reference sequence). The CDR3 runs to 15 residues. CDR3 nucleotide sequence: TGTGCCAGCAGCTTAGCGACAGGGATGAACACTGAAGCTTTCTTT. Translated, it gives CASSLATGMNTEAFF.

CDR3 in amino acids: CASSQGQGALTEAFF. The CDR3 DNA is TGTGCCAGCAGCCAGGGACAGGGGGCACTCACTGAAGCTTTCTTT. The gene calls are TRBV7-9 and TRBJ1-1; TRBD1 matches 12 bases. The germline V gene encodes CDR1 SEHNR and CDR2 FQNEAQ (reference sequence). J gave up 4 bases and V 5 bases, and 5 bases lay outside the gene matches. This CDR3 has 15 amino acids.

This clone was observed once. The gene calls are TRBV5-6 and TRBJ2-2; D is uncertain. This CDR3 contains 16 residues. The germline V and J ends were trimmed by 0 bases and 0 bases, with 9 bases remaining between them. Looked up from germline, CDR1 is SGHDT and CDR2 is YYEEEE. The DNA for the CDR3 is TGTGCCAGCAGCTTGGGTGGGGATTCGAACACCGGGGAGCTGTTTTTT. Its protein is CASSLGGDSNTGELFF.

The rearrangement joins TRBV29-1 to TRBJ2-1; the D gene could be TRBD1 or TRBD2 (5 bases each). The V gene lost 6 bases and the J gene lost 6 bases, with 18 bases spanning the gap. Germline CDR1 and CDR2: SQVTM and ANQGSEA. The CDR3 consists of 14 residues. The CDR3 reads CSVADISRGNEQFF. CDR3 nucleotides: TGCAGCGTGGCGGACATCTCCCGGGGCAATGAGCAGTTCTTC.

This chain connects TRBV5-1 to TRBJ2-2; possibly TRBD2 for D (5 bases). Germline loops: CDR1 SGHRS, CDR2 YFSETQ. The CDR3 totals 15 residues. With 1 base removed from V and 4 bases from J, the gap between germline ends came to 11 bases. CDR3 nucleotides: TGCGCCAGCAGCTTGCGGCAGGACTCCACCGGGGAGCTGTTTTTT. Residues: CASSLRQDSTGELFF.

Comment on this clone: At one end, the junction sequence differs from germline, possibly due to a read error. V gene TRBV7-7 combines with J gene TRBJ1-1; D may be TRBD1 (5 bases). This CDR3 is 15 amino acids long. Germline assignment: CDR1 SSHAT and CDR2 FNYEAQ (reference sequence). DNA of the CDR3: TGTGCTAGCAGCCCGGTCAACGCCGGGGGCACTGAAGCTTTCTTT. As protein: CASSPVNAGGTEAFF.

The CDR3 region has the DNA TGTGCCAGCAGTGAACTACCGCCCGGGAGTGTCTACAATGAGCAGTTCTTC. Protein product: CASSELPPGSVYNEQFF. The chain uses TRBV6-1 and TRBJ2-1; possibly TRBD2 for D (6 bases). CDR3 length: 17 amino acids. Germline V gene data show CDR1 as MNHNS and CDR2 as SASEGT. V lost 2 bases, J lost 3 bases, and 17 bases lay in between.

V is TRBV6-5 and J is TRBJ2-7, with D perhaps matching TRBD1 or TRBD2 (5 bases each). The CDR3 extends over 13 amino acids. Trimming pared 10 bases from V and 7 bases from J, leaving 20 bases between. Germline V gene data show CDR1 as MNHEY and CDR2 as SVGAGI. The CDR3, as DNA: TGTGCCACCCGGGGACCCAAATCTCGGGAGCAGTACTTC. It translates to CATRGPKSREQYF.

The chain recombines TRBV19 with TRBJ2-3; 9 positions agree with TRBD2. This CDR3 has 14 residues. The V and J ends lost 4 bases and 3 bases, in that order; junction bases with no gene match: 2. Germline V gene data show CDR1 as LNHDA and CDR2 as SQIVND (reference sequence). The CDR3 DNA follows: TGTGCCAGTAGTACCGGACTAGCGACAGATACGCAGTATTTT. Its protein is CASSTGLATDTQYF. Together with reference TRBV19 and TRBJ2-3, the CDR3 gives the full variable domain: DGGITQSPKYLFRKEGQNVTLSCEQNLNHDAMYWYRQDPGQGLRLIYYSQIVNDFQKGDIAEGYSVSREKKESFPLTVTSAQKNPTAFYLCASSTGLATDTQYFGPGTRLTVL.

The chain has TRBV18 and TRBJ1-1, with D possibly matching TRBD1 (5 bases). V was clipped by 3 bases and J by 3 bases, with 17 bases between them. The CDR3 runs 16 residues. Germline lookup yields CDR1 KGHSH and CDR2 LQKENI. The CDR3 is CASSPTPTGGDTEAFF. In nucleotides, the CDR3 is TGTGCCAGCTCACCCACGCCCACTGGGGGGGACACTGAAGCTTTCTTT.

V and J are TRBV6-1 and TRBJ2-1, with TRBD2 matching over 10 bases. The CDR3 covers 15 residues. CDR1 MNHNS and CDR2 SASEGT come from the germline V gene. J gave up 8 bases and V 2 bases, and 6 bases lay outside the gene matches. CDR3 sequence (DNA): TGTGCCAGCAGTGAATCCCTAGGGACTAGCGATGAGCAGTTCTTC. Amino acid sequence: CASSESLGTSDEQFF.

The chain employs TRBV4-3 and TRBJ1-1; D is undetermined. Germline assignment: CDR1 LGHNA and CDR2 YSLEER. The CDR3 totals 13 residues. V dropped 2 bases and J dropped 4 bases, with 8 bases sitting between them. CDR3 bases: TGCGCCAGCAGCCAAATGGTGAGCACTGAAGCTTTCTTT. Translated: CASSQMVSTEAFF.